This TCR beta chain was observed in a study of control samples from healthy donors and cancer patients. The junction had 10 bases not matched to a gene; V was cut back by 3 bases and J by 10 bases. The germline V gene encodes CDR1 SGHRS and CDR2 YFSETQ. The CDR3 length is 17 residues. This clone occurred once. Assay used: immunoSEQ multiplex PCR; TCRdb lists only in-frame clones, some missing. The sample lists 390,000 or so clones, 75% to 95% occurring once. The receptor's source is a man aged 35 to 55 with head and neck cancer. The source material was PBMCs. V and J are TRBV5-1 and TRBJ2-1; 16 bases fit TRBD2. The CDR3 nucleotides are TGCGCCAGCAGCTCCGGGACTAGCGGGGGGGGCGTCCTGGAGCAGTTCTTC. The encoded protein is CASSSGTSGGGVLEQFF.